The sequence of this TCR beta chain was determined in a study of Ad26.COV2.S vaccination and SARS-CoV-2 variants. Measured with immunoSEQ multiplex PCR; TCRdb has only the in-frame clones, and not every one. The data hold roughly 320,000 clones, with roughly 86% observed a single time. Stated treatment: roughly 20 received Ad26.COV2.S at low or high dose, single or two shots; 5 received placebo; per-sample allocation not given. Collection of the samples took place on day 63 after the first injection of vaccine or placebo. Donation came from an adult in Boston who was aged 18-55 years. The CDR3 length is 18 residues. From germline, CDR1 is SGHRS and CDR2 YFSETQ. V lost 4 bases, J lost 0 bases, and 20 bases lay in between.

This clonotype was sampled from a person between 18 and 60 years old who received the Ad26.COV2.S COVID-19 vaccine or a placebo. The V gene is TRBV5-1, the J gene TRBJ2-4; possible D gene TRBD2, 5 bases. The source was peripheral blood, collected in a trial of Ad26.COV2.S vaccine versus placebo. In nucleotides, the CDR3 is TGCGCCAGCAGCCCCACAGCGATGCGGGCCCTAGCCAAAAACATTCAGTACTTC. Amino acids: CASSPTAMRALAKNIQYF.